This T cell receptor beta chain is from a study of PD-1 blockade in classical Hodgkin lymphoma. Only in-frame clones appear in the TCRdb table, and some are missing; sequencing was by immunoSEQ multiplex PCR. The repertoire holds about 26,000 clones, with around 70% as singletons. The study, taken as a whole, reports: What caused the repertoire differences, perhaps disease activity or prior therapy, remains undefined. Partial responders and progressors had significantly lower baseline TCR diversity.

All trial patients relapsed after autologous stem cell transplantation. Comment on this clone: Its antigen is unidentified.

CDR1 is LNHDA and CDR2 is SQIVND in the germline V gene (reference sequence). The CDR3 spans 16 residues. V lost 3 bases to trimming and J lost 2 bases, with 17 bases between them. Source: peripheral blood mononuclear cells (PBMCs), taken before the second cycle of nivolumab. The receptor was isolated from a human donor with classical Hodgkin lymphoma. The chain is built from TRBV19 and TRBJ2-7, with D perhaps matching TRBD1 or TRBD2 (5 bases each). Here the CDR3 reads CASSIWGRDQTYEQYF. The CDR3 DNA follows: TGTGCCAGTAGTATTTGGGGCCGGGACCAAACCTACGAGCAGTACTTC.